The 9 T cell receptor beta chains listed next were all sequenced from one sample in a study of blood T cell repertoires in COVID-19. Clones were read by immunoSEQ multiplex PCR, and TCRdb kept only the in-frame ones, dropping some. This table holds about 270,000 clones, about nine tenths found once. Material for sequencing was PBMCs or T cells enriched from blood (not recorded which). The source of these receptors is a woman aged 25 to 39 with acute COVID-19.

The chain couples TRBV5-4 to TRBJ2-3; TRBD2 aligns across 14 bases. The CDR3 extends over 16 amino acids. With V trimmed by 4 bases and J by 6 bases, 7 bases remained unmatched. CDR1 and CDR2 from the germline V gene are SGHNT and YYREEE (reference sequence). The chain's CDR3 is CASSGGTSGSSDTQYF. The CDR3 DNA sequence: TGTGCCAGCAGCGGGGGGACTAGCGGGAGTTCTGATACGCAGTATTTT.

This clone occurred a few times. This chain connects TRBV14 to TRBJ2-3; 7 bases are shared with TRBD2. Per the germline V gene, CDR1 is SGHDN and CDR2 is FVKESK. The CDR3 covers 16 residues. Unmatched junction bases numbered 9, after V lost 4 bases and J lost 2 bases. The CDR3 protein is CASSPLGTTNTDTQYF. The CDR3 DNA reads TGTGCCAGCAGCCCCTTAGGGACTACAAACACAGATACGCAGTATTTT.

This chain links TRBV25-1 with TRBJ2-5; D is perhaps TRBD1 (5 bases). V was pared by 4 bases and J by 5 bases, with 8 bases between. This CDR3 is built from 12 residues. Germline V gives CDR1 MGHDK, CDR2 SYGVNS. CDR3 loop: CASSGQIETQYF. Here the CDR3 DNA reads TGTGCCAGCAGTGGACAGATTGAGACCCAGTACTTC.

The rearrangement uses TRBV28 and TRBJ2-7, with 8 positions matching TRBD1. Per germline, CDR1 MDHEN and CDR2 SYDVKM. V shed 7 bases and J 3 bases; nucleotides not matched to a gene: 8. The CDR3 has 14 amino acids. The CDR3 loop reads CASTRTGTLYEQYF. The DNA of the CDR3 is TGTGCCAGCACCCGGACAGGGACCCTCTACGAGCAGTACTTC.

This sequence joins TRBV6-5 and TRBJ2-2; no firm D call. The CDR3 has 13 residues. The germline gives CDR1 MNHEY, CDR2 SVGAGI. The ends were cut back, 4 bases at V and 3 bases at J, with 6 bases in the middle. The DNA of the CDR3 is TGTGCCAGCAGTTCTACCTACACCGGGGAGCTGTTTTTT. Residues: CASSSTYTGELFF.

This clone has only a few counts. The CDR3 nucleotides read TGCGCCAGCAGCCGGGGGTCTGAGCAGTTCTTC. Protein sequence: CASSRGSEQFF. The chain has TRBV5-1 and TRBJ2-1; a possible D gene is TRBD2 (6 bases). CDR1 SGHRS and CDR2 YFSETQ come from the germline V gene. V was pared by 4 bases and J by 9 bases, with 8 bases between. The CDR3 extends over 11 amino acids. The whole variable domain, remainder taken from reference TRBV5-1 and TRBJ2-1, is KAGVTQTPRYLIKTRGQQVTLSCSPISGHRSVSWYQQTPGQGLQFLFEYFSETQRNKGNFPGRFSGRQFSNSRSEMNVSTLELGDSALYLCASSRGSEQFFGPGTRLTVL.

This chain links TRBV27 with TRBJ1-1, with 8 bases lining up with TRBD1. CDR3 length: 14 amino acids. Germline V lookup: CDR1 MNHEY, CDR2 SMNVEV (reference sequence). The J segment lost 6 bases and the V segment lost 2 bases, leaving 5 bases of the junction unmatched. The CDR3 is CASSLAGGPPEAFF. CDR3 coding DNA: TGTGCCAGCAGTTTAGCAGGGGGCCCTCCTGAAGCTTTCTTT.

This chain's CDR3 is CASSQVGSRGVVTGELFF. The CDR3 DNA sequence: TGTGCCAGCAGCCAAGTTGGGTCCAGGGGGGTGGTCACCGGGGAGCTGTTTTTT. V gene TRBV3-1 (or the pseudogene TRBV3-2) combines with J gene TRBJ2-2; D possibly corresponds to TRBD1 (7 bases). CDR1 is LGHDT, CDR2 YNNKEL, per germline (reference sequence). Trimming removed 1 base from V and 4 bases from J, with 19 bases in between. CDR3 size: 18 residues.

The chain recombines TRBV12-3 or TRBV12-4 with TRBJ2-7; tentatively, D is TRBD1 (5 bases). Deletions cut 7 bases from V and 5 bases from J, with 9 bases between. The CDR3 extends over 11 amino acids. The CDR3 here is CASTQGNEQYF. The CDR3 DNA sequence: TGTGCCAGCACTCAGGGAAACGAGCAGTACTTC.